This T cell receptor (beta chain) derives from a study of blood T cells in healthy people across ages. Study findings and constraints: Diversity of TCR beta per million T cells declined in a roughly linear way with age. Both higher diversity and more naive CD4+ cells marked long-lived donors when set against aged donors.

Alongside a J-beta primer mix, a sample-barcoded 5' primer served in a second PCR lasting 7 to 11 cycles. MiXCR, run by TCRdb on the 5' RACE reads, gives a single entry per CDR3 protein. This sample has approximately 800,000 distinct CDR3 sequences, with approximately 25% found just once. Each sample yielded at least 6 million isolated PBMCs. The authors extracted at least 6 micrograms of total RNA per sample. Trimming shortened V by 0 bases and J by 1 base, and 12 bases separated the two germline ends. Looked up from germline, CDR1 is SGHAT and CDR2 is FQNNGV. The CDR3 extends over 16 amino acids. This clonotype was seen a handful of times. The antigen is unknown. The sample was also linked to a second study, of T cells of mothers and their children.

This clonotype originated in a boy between 5 and 17 years old in good health. The chain is built from TRBV11-2 and TRBJ2-5; no firm D call. Material: blood. The CDR3 loop reads CASSLEGRSGQETQYF. The DNA of the CDR3 is TGTGCCAGCAGCTTAGAAGGACGGTCAGGCCAAGAGACCCAGTACTTC.